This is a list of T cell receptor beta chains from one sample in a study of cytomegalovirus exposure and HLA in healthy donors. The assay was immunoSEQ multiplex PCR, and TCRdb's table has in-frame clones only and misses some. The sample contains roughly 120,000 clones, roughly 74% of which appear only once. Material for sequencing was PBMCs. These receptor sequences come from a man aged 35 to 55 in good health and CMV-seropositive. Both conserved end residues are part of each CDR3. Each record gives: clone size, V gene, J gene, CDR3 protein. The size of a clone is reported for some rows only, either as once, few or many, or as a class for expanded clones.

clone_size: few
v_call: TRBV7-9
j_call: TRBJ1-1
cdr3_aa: CASSLQENTEAFF

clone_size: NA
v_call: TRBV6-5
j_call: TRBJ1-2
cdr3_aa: CASSYSGSRAGYTF

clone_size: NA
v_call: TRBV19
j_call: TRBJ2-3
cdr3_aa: CASSIVRGSENTDTQYF

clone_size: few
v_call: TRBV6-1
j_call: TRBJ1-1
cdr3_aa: CASSVPGQVEAFF

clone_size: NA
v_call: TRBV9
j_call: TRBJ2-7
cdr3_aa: CASSLRASGVLLVEQYF

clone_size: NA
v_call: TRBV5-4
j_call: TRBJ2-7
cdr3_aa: CASSPRGRETYEQYF

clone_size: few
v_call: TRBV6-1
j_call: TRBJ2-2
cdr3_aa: CASNPGGGPTGELFF

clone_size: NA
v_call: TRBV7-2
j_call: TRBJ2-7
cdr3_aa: CASSSGLAVSYEQYF

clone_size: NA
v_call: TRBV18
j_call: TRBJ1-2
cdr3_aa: CASSLTGDYGYTF

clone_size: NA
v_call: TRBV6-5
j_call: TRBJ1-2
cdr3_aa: CASSYHSITTGFGYTF